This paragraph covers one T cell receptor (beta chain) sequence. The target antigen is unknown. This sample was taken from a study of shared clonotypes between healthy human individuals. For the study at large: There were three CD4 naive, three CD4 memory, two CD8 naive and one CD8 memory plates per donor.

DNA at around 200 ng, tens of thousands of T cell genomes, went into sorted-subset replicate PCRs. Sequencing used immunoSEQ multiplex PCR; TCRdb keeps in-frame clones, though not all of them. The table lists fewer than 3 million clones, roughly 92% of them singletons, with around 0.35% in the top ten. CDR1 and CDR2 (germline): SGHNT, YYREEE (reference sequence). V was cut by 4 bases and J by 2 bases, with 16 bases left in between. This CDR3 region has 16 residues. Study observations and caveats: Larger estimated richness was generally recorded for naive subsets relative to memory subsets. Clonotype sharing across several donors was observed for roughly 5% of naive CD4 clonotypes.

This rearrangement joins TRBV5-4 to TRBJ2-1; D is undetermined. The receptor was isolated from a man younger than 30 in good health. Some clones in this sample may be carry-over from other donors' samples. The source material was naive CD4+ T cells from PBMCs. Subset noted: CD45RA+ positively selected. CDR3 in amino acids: CASSPELGRAYNEQFF. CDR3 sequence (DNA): TGTGCCAGCAGCCCAGAACTCGGGCGAGCCTACAATGAGCAGTTCTTC.